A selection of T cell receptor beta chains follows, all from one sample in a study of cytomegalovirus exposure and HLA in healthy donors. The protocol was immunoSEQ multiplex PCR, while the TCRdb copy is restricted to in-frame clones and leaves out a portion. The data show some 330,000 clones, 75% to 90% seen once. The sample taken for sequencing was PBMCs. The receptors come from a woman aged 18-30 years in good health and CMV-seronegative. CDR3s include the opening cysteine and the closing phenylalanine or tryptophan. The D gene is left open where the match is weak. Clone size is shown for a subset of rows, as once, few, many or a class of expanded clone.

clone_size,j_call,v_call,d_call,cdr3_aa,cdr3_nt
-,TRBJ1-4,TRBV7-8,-,CASSLASTNEKLFF,TGTGCCAGCAGCTTGGCCTCAACTAATGAAAAACTGTTTTTT
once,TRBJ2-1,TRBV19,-,CASSTVQAPEQFF,TGTGCCAGTAGTACAGTCCAGGCTCCTGAGCAGTTCTTC
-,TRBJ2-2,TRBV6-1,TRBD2,CASSDLAGSYPPRTGELFF,TGTGCCAGCAGTGACCTAGCGGGATCCTACCCCCCCAGGACCGGGGAGCTGTTTTTT
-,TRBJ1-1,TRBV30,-,CAWSVQGEGDYTEAFF,TGTGCCTGGAGTGTACAAGGGGAAGGGGACTACACTGAAGCTTTCTTT
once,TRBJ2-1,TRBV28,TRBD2,CASSSPLAGADEQFF,TGTGCCAGCAGTTCCCCACTAGCGGGAGCGGATGAGCAGTTCTTC
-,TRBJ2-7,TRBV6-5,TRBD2,CASRQAGLAGYEQYF,TGTGCCAGCAGGCAGGCGGGACTAGCGGGCTACGAGCAGTACTTC
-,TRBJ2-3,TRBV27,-,CASSSAPSGAGTDTQYF,TGTGCCAGCAGTTCCGCCCCCTCTGGGGCTGGCACAGATACGCAGTATTTT
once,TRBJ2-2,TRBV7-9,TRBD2,CASSSGTSGSRELFF,TGTGCCAGCAGCTCTGGGACTAGCGGGAGTCGGGAGCTGTTTTTT
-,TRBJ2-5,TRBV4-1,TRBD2,CASSARGETQYF,TGCGCCAGCAGCGCGCGGGGGGAGACCCAGTACTTC
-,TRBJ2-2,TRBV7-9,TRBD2,CASSHPSGSGGELFF,TGTGCCAGCAGCCACCCCAGCGGGAGTGGCGGGGAGCTGTTTTTT
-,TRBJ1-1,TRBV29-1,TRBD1,CSVDGDRGRAEAFF,TGCAGCGTTGATGGGGACAGGGGACGGGCTGAAGCTTTCTTT
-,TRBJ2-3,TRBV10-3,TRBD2,CAISDPLAGEQTDTQYF,TGTGCCATCAGTGACCCACTAGCGGGAGAACAAACAGATACGCAGTATTTT
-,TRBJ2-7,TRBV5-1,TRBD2,CASRLSGSINEQYF,TGCGCCAGCAGACTCAGCGGGAGTATCAACGAGCAGTACTTC
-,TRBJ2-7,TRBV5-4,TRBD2,CASSEGRAPSYEQYF,TGTGCCAGCAGCGAGGGGAGGGCCCCCTCCTACGAGCAGTACTTC
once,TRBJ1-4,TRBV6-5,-,CASSPHANPNEKLFF,TGTGCCAGCAGTCCCCATGCGAATCCTAATGAAAAACTGTTTTTT
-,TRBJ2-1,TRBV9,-,CASSVVGLHNEQFF,TGTGCCAGCAGCGTAGTGGGACTGCACAATGAGCAGTTCTTC
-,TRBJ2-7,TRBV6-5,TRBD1,CASSYSGTGFYEQYF,TGTGCCAGCAGTTACTCCGGGACAGGGTTCTACGAGCAGTACTTC
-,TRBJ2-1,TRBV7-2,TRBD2,CASSSLGGVSYNEQFF,TGTGCCAGCAGCTCCCTCGGGGGGGTCTCCTACAATGAGCAGTTCTTC
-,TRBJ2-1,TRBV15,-,CATSRDELSRIEQFF,TGTGCCACCAGCAGAGACGAACTTTCTAGGATTGAGCAGTTCTTC
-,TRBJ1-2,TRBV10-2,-,CASSESTWAERAGSYGYTF,TGCGCCAGCAGTGAGTCGACATGGGCTGAAAGGGCGGGTAGCTATGGCTACACCTTC
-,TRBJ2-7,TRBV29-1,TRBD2,CSVDRGTSGSYEQYF,TGCAGCGTTGATCGGGGGACTAGCGGCTCCTACGAGCAGTACTTC
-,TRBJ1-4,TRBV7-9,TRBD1,CASSARDRDRTSEKLFF,TGTGCCAGCAGCGCCCGGGACAGAGACCGTACGAGTGAAAAACTGTTTTTT
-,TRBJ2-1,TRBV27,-,CASSFVGSSYNEQFF,TGTGCCAGCAGTTTCGTGGGGAGCTCCTACAATGAGCAGTTCTTC
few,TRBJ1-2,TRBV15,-,CATSRHLENYGYTF,TGTGCCACCAGCAGACACCTAGAAAACTATGGCTACACCTTC
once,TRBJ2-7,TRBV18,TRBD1,CASSRDRVSYEQYF,TGTGCCAGCTCACGGGACAGGGTTTCCTACGAGCAGTACTTC
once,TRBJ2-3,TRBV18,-,CASSPRAETDTQYF,TGTGCCAGCTCACCGCGAGCGGAGACAGATACGCAGTATTTT
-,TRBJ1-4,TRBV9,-,CASSSLVGRDEKLFF,TGTGCCAGCAGCTCGCTCGTTGGGAGAGATGAAAAACTGTTTTTT
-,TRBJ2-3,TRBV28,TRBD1,CASSPHGQGAWGTDTQYF,TGTGCCAGCAGTCCACACGGACAGGGGGCGTGGGGCACAGATACGCAGTATTTT